This TCR beta chain was recorded in a study of monozygotic twins with cystic fibrosis. Regarding the study as a whole: Monozygotic CF twin pairs shared significantly more nucleotide-identical clonotypes than unrelated CF individuals did. Clonality was generally low (median about 0.01), higher in the most severe patients.

TCRdb's table, derived via immunoSEQ multiplex PCR, lists solely in-frame clones and lacks some. Of roughly 30,000 clones listed, roughly 90% were seen once; the top ten hold roughly 0.85%. Trimming took 6 bases from V and 5 from J; bases not matched to a gene: 0. The germline CDR1 and CDR2 sequences are SNHLY and FYNNEI. The CDR3 length is 11 residues. A remark on this clone: Antigen specificity is unknown.

V and J are TRBV2 and TRBJ1-2; 7 bases align to TRBD1. The TCR sequence derives from a girl aged 2-10 years with cystic fibrosis. Material for sequencing was blood. As DNA, the CDR3 is TGTGCCAGCAGACAGGGGTATGGCTACACCTTC. Translation: CASRQGYGYTF.